The clone carrying this TCR beta chain appeared a single time. Its antigen is not known. The same CDR3 is also encoded by other DNA sequences in this sample. Repertoires were sampled repeatedly during chemoradiotherapy. The sample comes from a study of chemoradiotherapy in HPV16-positive cancers. Generated by immunoSEQ multiplex PCR, the TCRdb table keeps only in-frame clones and is missing some. The repertoire holds tens of thousands of clones, with about nine tenths as singletons. Germline V gene sequence: CDR1 MDHEN, CDR2 SYDVKM. The CDR3 has 17 residues. After removal of 5 bases from V and 2 bases from J, the junction contained 10 bases not matched to a gene. Broader study findings: Candidate HPV-specific clones and E7-related TCR motifs grew in tumor during treatment.

The TCR sequence derives from a human donor with HPV-associated anogenital cancer. The sequencing here drew on blood, taken from a patient who underwent chemoradiotherapy. The rearrangement links TRBV28 to TRBJ2-2; 8 bases align to TRBD1. Here the CDR3 reads CASSLTGTGFNTGELFF. The CDR3 DNA follows: TGTGCCAGCAGTCTAACCGGGACAGGTTTCAACACCGGGGAGCTGTTTTTT. Full variable domain (rest looked up from reference TRBV28 and TRBJ2-2): DVKVTQSSRYLVKRTGEKVFLECVQDMDHENMFWYRQDPGLGLRLIYFSYDVKMKEKGDIPEGYSVSREKKERFSLILESASTNQTSMYLCASSLTGTGFNTGELFFGEGSRLTVL.